This TCR beta chain was sequenced in a study of metastatic and nonmetastatic thyroid tumors. Study details: Samples came from malignant and benign thyroid patients, and repertoires were compared across blood and tumor or nodule tissue.

Each patient came to thyroid surgery without any prior treatment (of any kind). TCRdb called clones again from the PCR reads with MiXCR. The sample carries several thousand clones, around a third recorded once. This CDR3 spans 14 amino acids. Germline V gene data show CDR1 as MNHEY and CDR2 as SMNVEV (reference sequence). Trimming pared 8 bases from V and 3 bases from J, leaving 17 bases between. The TCR was taken from a male donor with papillary thyroid cancer or a benign thyroid nodule (not recorded which). Some clones in this sample may be carry-over from other donors' samples. Sample: adjacent normal tissue. The gene calls are TRBV27 and TRBJ2-7; a possible D gene is TRBD2 (6 bases). The CDR3 is CASVNLGGGYEQYF. The CDR3 DNA reads as TGTGCCAGCGTGAATCTCGGGGGAGGCTACGAGCAGTACTTC.